The next 8 T cell receptor beta chains were all read from a single sample in a study of blood T cell repertoires in COVID-19. Clones were read by immunoSEQ multiplex PCR, and TCRdb kept only the in-frame ones, dropping some. The sample contains about 250,000 clones, around 86% of which appear only once. The sample comprised PBMCs or T cells enriched from blood (not recorded which). The receptors here all came from a man in his forties or fifties who had recovered from COVID-19.

The chain carries TRBV19 and TRBJ2-7; D is possibly TRBD2 (6 bases). Germline CDR1 and CDR2: LNHDA and SQIVND (reference sequence). The CDR3 contains 15 residues. Trimming stripped 7 bases from V and 3 bases from J, with 19 bases between. CDR3 coding DNA: TGTGCCAGTACCACCCAGTGGGGCGGGAACTACGAGCAGTACTTC. Translation: CASTTQWGGNYEQYF.

In its sample, this clone was seen once. V is TRBV5-4 and J is TRBJ2-1; perhaps TRBD2 as D (5 bases). Trimming took 2 bases from V and 5 from J, leaving 11 bases between them. The germline CDR1 and CDR2 sequences are SGHNT and YYREEE (reference sequence). The CDR3 has 14 residues. The CDR3 DNA reads as TGTGCCAGCAGCTTTGGAGGTATAGACAATGAGCAGTTCTTC. Protein: CASSFGGIDNEQFF.

This chain links TRBV28 with TRBJ2-5; perhaps TRBD1 as D (5 bases). Trimming took 10 bases from V and 0 from J, leaving 12 bases between them. Germline values: CDR1 MDHEN, CDR2 SYDVKM. The CDR3 is 13 residues long. CDR3 sequence: CATSQGYQETQYF. DNA for the CDR3: TGTGCCACTTCCCAGGGTTACCAAGAGACCCAGTACTTC.

The table lists this clone with a few counts. The chain has TRBV11-2 and TRBJ1-5, with 10 bases lining up with TRBD1. The CDR3 totals 13 residues. Trimming cost V 5 bases and J 6 bases; bases outside gene matches: 1. Germline V gives CDR1 SGHAT, CDR2 FQNNGV. This CDR3 is CASSRDRGQPQHF. CDR3 in DNA: TGTGCCAGCAGCAGGGACAGGGGTCAGCCCCAGCATTTT.

Here the CDR3 reads CASSQDGSRGGHYNEQFF. The CDR3 DNA is TGCGCCAGCAGCCAAGATGGATCTCGGGGGGGCCATTACAATGAGCAGTTCTTC. The J gene is TRBJ2-1, the V gene TRBV4-3, with 8 bases identical to TRBD2. In germline, CDR1 is LGHNA, CDR2 YSLEER. The ends lost 0 bases at V and 4 bases at J; junction bases unmatched: 11. The CDR3 loop spans 18 amino acids.

The gene calls are TRBV12-3 or TRBV12-4 and TRBJ1-1; no definite D call. The CDR3 runs 12 residues. Deletions cut 6 bases from V and 0 bases from J, with 5 bases between. CDR3 nucleotides: TGTGCCAGCAGCTATATGAACACTGAAGCTTTCTTT. Translation: CASSYMNTEAFF.

V and J are TRBV10-3 and TRBJ2-1; 7 bases are shared with TRBD2. Germline assignment: CDR1 ENHRY and CDR2 SYGVKD. Unmatched junction bases numbered 8, after V lost 6 bases and J lost 6 bases. The CDR3 has 14 residues. CDR3 nucleotide sequence: TGTGCCATCAGGACTAGCTTATTGAGCAATGAGCAGTTCTTC. It translates to CAIRTSLLSNEQFF.

This chain links TRBV19 with TRBJ2-7, with D perhaps matching TRBD1 (5 bases). Deletions cut 5 bases from V and 8 bases from J, with 16 bases between. The CDR3 has 13 residues. Looked up from germline, CDR1 is LNHDA and CDR2 is SQIVND (reference sequence). The CDR3 loop is CASSLNQGVQQYF. The DNA of the CDR3 is TGTGCCAGTAGTTTAAACCAGGGTGTCCAGCAGTACTTC.